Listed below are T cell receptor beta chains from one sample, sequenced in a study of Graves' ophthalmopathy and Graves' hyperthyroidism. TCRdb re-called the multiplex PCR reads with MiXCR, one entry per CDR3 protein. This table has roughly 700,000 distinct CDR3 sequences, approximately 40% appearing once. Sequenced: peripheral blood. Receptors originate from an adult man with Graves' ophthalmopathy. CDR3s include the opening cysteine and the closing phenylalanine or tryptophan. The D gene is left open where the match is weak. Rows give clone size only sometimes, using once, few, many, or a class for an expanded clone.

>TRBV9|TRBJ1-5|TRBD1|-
TGTGCCAGCAGTTGGGGAGGACAGGTTAGCAATCAGCCCCAGCATTTT
CASSWGGQVSNQPQHF
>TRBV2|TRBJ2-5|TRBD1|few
TGTGCCACAGACAGGGAACAAGAGACCCAGTACTTC
CATDREQETQYF
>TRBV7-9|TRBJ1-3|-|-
TGTGCCAGCAGCTTAGTGGTTCGGACAGCGGCTGGAAACACCATATATTTT
CASSLVVRTAAGNTIYF
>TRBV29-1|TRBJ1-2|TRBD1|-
TGCAGCAGCGACAGGGGGACTTCTGGAGGCTACACCTTC
CSSDRGTSGGYTF
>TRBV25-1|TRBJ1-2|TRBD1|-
TGTGCTAGGGCGGACAGGGCTTCTTATGGCTACACCTTC
CARADRASYGYTF
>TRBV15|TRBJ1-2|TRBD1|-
TGTGCCACCAGCAGCTCAGGGGGCGCTTACTATGGCTACACCTTC
CATSSSGGAYYGYTF
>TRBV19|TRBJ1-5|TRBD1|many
TGTGCCAGTAGTATCAGTCAGGGGGTAGGTCAGCCCCAGCATTTT
CASSISQGVGQPQHF
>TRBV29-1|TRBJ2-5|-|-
TGCAGCGTTGAGGAGGGGCTCGGTCAGCCCCAGTACTTC
CSVEEGLGQPQYF
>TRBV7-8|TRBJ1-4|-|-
TGTGCCAGCAGCTTAGAACCCCCGGTCTGGACTAATGAAAAACTGTTTTTT
CASSLEPPVWTNEKLFF
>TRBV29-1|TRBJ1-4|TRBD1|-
TGCAGCGGGTGCCGGGACAGTAATGAAAAACTGTTTTTT
CSGCRDSNEKLFF
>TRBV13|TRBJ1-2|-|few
TGTGCCAGCAGCTTGGGACGACCGCCAACATCCTATGGCTACACCTTC
CASSLGRPPTSYGYTF
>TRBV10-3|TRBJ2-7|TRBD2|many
TGTGCCATCAGTGCAGGGACTACCTACGAGCAGTACTTC
CAISAGTTYEQYF
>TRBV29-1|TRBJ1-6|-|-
TGCAGCGTTGACGCGGGGGGGAACTCACCCCTCCACTTT
CSVDAGGNSPLHF
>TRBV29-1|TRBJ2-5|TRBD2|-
TGCAGCGCCAGTAGTACTCGGGAGGGCCTTTGGGAGACCCAGTACTTC
CSASSTREGLWETQYF
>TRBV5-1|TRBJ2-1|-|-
TGCGCCAGCAGCCATAGCGATGAGCAGTTCTTC
CASSHSDEQFF
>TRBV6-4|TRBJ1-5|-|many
TGTGCCAGCAGTGAAGGGGATGGGCAGCCCCAGCATTTT
CASSEGDGQPQHF
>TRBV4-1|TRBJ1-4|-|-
TGCGCCAGCAGCCAAGCGACGCGGACAGTAAATGAAAAACTGTTTTTT
CASSQATRTVNEKLFF
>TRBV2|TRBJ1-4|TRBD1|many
TGTGCCAGCAGTCAGGACAGGGACGATGAAAAACTGTTTTTT
CASSQDRDDEKLFF
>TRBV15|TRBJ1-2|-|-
TGTGCCACCAGCAGAGCGATTGGAGGGACTAACTATGGCTACACCTTC
CATSRAIGGTNYGYTF
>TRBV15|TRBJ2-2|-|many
TGTGCCACCAGCCCCTGGACCGGAAACACCGGGGAGCTGTTTTTT
CATSPWTGNTGELFF
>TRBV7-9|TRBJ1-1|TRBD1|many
TGTGCCAGCAGCCTTACACAGGGGGACACTGAAGCTTTCTTT
CASSLTQGDTEAFF
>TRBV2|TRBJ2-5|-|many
TGTGCCAGCAGTATACACAGGGAAGGGGTCCTCGACTTC
CASSIHREGVLDF
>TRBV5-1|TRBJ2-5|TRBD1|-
TGCGCCAGCAGCTCTCAGGGGGCCCAAGAGACCCAGTACTTC
CASSSQGAQETQYF
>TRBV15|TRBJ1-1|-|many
TGTGCCACCAGCAGAGGGGATGTGGGGGTTACTGAAGCTTTCTTT
CATSRGDVGVTEAFF
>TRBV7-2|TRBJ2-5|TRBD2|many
TGTGCCAGCAGCCCGACTAGCGGGGGGTACCAAGAGACCCAGTACTTC
CASSPTSGGYQETQYF
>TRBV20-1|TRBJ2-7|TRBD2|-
TGCAGTGCAAACGGACTAGCGGGAGGTACCTACGAGCAGTACTTC
CSANGLAGGTYEQYF
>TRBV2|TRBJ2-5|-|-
TGTGCCAGCATCTATGGGGGGGCCGCCGAGACCCAGTACTTC
CASIYGGAAETQYF
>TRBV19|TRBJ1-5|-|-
TGTGCCATAAGTCACGCTAGCAATCAGCCCCAGCATTTT
CAISHASNQPQHF
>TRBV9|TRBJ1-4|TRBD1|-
TGTGCCAGCAGCCAAGGCGGGGGACAGTATAATGAAAAACTGTTTTTT
CASSQGGGQYNEKLFF
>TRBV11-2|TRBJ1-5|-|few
TGTGCCAGCAGCCTCTCGGGGCGGGAGATGTGGCCCCAGCATTTT
CASSLSGREMWPQHF
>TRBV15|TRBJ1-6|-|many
TGTGCCACCAGCCTTCAGACAATTTCACCCCTCCACTTT
CATSLQTISPLHF
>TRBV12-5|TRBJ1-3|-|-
TGTGCTAGTGGCAAGGGTGTTGGAAACACCATATATTTT
CASGKGVGNTIYF
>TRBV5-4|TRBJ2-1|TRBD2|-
TGTGCCAGCAGCTTGTCCGGGACTAGCGGGGGGGAGCAGTTCTTC
CASSLSGTSGGEQFF
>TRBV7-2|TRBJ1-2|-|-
TGTGCCAGCAGCTTAGTTTCCGGGGCCCGGACATTTTTC
CASSLVSGARTFF
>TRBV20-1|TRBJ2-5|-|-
TGCAGTGCTCCGAGTCAGAAGACCCAGTACTTC
CSAPSQKTQYF
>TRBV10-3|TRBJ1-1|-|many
TGTGCCATCAGTGCCCACAGCAGATCGAACACTGAAGCTTTCTTT
CAISAHSRSNTEAFF
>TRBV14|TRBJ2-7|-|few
TGTGCCAGCAGCCACCCGGGGGCACTGGACGAGCAGTACTTC
CASSHPGALDEQYF
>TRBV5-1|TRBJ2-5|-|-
TGCGCCAGCAGCACAAGAAGCGAGATCCAAGAGACCCAGTACTTC
CASSTRSEIQETQYF
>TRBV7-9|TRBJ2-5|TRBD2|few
TGTGCCAGCAGCTTAGCCGGCAGCGGGAGAGCAAACCAAGAGACCCAGTACTTC
CASSLAGSGRANQETQYF
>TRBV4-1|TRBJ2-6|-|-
TGCGCCAGCAGCCAAGAAGTCACAGGTAGCTACTCTGGGGCCAACGTCCTGACTTTC
CASSQEVTGSYSGANVLTF
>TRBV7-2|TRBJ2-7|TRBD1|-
TGTGCCAGCAGCTACACATCTGGACAGGGATTCGAGCAGTACTTC
CASSYTSGQGFEQYF
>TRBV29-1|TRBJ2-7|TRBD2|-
TGCAGCTCGACGCGGGGGAGGGCCTACGAGCAGTACTTC
CSSTRGRAYEQYF
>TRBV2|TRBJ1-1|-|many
TGTGCCAGCAAGGGGTTGATAAGGGGAGAGTGGACTGAAGCTTTCTTT
CASKGLIRGEWTEAFF
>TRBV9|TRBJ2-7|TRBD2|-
TGTGCCAGCAGCGTAGATAGCGGGGGGGCTACCTACGAGCAGTACTTC
CASSVDSGGATYEQYF
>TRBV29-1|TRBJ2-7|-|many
TGCAGCGTTGACTGGGGAACCTACGAGCAGTACTTC
CSVDWGTYEQYF
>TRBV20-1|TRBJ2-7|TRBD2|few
TGCAGTGCCGCCCCTAGCGGGGGTGCCTCCTACGAGCAGTACTTC
CSAAPSGGASYEQYF
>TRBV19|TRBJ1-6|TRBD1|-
TGTGCCAGTAGTACGTGGGGACAGTTGAATTCACCCCTCCACTTT
CASSTWGQLNSPLHF
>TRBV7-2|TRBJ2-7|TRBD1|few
TGTGCCAGCAGCCACCCCGAGACAGGGAGCTACGAGCAGTACTTC
CASSHPETGSYEQYF